The 12 T cell receptor beta chains in this list originate from one sample, sequenced in a study of regulatory T cells in long-lasting Graves disease. The authors built TCR beta libraries using iRepertoire HTBI primers and Arm-PCR of CDR3 regions. TCRdb reprocessed the multiplex PCR reads via MiXCR and lists one record per CDR3 protein. This table holds 400,000 to 500,000 distinct CDR3 sequences, roughly 21% found once. Time point noted: persistent/refractory GD, antithyroid drugs over 5 years with positive TRAb. From PBMCs, RNA was extracted and then used to make the TCR library. The sequencing here drew on peripheral blood mononuclear cells (PBMCs), taken when the disease was refractory, from a patient treated with antithyroid drugs. These receptors originate from a female donor with Graves disease.

V usage is TRBV28 and J usage is TRBJ2-4; 8 nucleotides match TRBD2. Germline CDR1 is MDHEN and CDR2 is SYDVKM. The CDR3 consists of 21 residues. V was clipped by 5 bases and J by 1 base; unmatched bases: 22. CDR3: CASSPLNSGVPSSVAKNIQYF. CDR3 bases: TGTGCCAGCAGTCCCCTTAATAGCGGGGTGCCCTCCAGCGTTGCCAAAAACATTCAGTACTTC.

This rearrangement joins TRBV15 to TRBJ1-3; D unclear. Trimming left V 3 bases short and J 0 bases short, with 12 bases between. The CDR3 spans 16 residues. CDR1 is LNHNV and CDR2 is YYDKDF in the germline V gene (reference sequence). The CDR3 DNA follows: TGTGCCACCAGCAGGTCCAGTTTCAACTCTGGAAACACCATATATTTT. Residues: CATSRSSFNSGNTIYF. Based on the CDR3 plus reference TRBV15 and TRBJ1-3, the full variable domain is DAMVIQNPRYQVTQFGKPVTLSCSQTLNHNVMYWYQQKSSQAPKLLFHYYDKDFNNEADTPDNFQSRRPNTSFCFLDIRSPGLGDTAMYLCATSRSSFNSGNTIYFGEGSWLTVV.

This clonotype showed up many times. The rearrangement links TRBV28 to TRBJ2-7; 12 positions match TRBD2. V was pared by 6 bases and J by 0 bases, with 6 bases of the junction left unmatched. Germline V lookup: CDR1 MDHEN, CDR2 SYDVKM. CDR3 length equals 16 residues. This CDR3 reads CASRPSGGASSYEQYF. DNA for the CDR3: TGTGCCAGCAGACCTAGCGGGGGGGCGAGCTCCTACGAGCAGTACTTC.

The chain combines TRBV12-3 or TRBV12-4 with TRBJ1-2; no firm D call. Trimming removed 3 bases from V and 8 bases from J, with 16 bases in between. This CDR3 is 14 amino acids long. As DNA, the CDR3 is TGTGCCAGCAGTTTCACCCCAATCCCGTCAGGCTACACCTTC. Residues: CASSFTPIPSGYTF.

In this sample, this clonotype turned up a few times. This chain links TRBV6-2 or TRBV6-3 with TRBJ2-7; 12 nucleotides agree with TRBD2. Germline V gives CDR1 MNHEY, CDR2 SVGEGT. This CDR3 region has 14 residues. V was pared by 6 bases and J by 5 bases, with 5 bases of the junction left unmatched. CDR3 nucleotide sequence: TGTGCCAGCAGAAGACTAGCGGGAGTCCACGAGCAGTACTTC. The encoded protein is CASRRLAGVHEQYF.

This sequence joins TRBV5-1 and TRBJ2-7, with TRBD1 matching over 9 bases. Germline CDR1 and CDR2: SGHRS and YFSETQ. Germline trimming cut 3 bases from V and 6 bases from J; bases unmatched to any gene: 4. The CDR3 is 13 amino acids. The CDR3 loop is CASSSGTGFEQYF. DNA for the CDR3: TGCGCCAGCAGCTCCGGGACAGGGTTCGAGCAGTACTTC.

This clonotype was observed at least ten times. CDR3: CASRLTGSSGNTIYF. The CDR3 region has the DNA TGTGCCAGCAGGCTGACAGGGTCCTCTGGAAACACCATATATTTT. The chain recombines TRBV28 with TRBJ1-3; 7 bases match TRBD1. This CDR3 spans 15 amino acids. The V segment lost 6 bases and the J segment 0 bases; nucleotides outside the gene matches: 5. CDR1 MDHEN and CDR2 SYDVKM come from the germline V gene.

This clonotype turned up a few times. This chain connects TRBV19 to TRBJ1-2; 8 bases are shared with TRBD1. This CDR3 region has 16 residues. V was clipped by 3 bases and J by 3 bases; unmatched bases: 9. In germline, CDR1 is LNHDA, CDR2 SQIVND (reference sequence). The CDR3 loop reads CASSMGQGALYYGYTF. In DNA form, the CDR3 reads TGTGCCAGTAGTATGGGGCAGGGGGCCCTTTACTATGGCTACACCTTC.

This chain links TRBV28 with TRBJ2-3, with 12 bases that match TRBD2. V lost 6 bases, J lost 2 bases, and 9 bases stayed unmatched. CDR1 is MDHEN, CDR2 SYDVKM, per germline. The CDR3 consists of 17 residues. CDR3 DNA: TGTGCCAGCAGCCCCTCTAGCGGGGGGGCCCTCACAGATACGCAGTATTTT. It translates to CASSPSSGGALTDTQYF.

Comment on this clonotype: Germline and junction disagree at one end, which may indicate a read error. V usage is TRBV29-1 and J usage is TRBJ1-2; D is unclear. The germline V gene has CDR1 SQVTM and CDR2 ANQGSEA. CDR3 length equals 11 residues. DNA of the CDR3: TGCAGCATTGAGGTCGGAAGGAGGGCCAACTTC. This sequence encodes CSIEVGRRANF.

This clonotype was seen at least ten times. The rearrangement joins TRBV20-1 to TRBJ2-7; 11 positions agree with TRBD2. CDR1 is DFQATT and CDR2 is SNEGSKA in the germline V gene (reference sequence). This CDR3 region has 14 residues. V gave up 4 bases and J gave up 2 bases; unmatched junction bases: 4. DNA of the CDR3: TGCAGTGCTATGGGACTAGCGGCCACCTACGAGCAGTACTTC. Amino acids: CSAMGLAATYEQYF.

The chain uses TRBV28 and TRBJ2-7; 7 nucleotides agree with TRBD1. Germline V CDR1 and CDR2: MDHEN, SYDVKM. This CDR3 is built from 14 residues. V trimming: 6 bases; J trimming: 1 base; junction bases outside the gene matches: 6. CDR3 bases: TGTGCCAGCAGGGACAGGATCCCATCCTACGAGCAGTACTTC. Protein product: CASRDRIPSYEQYF.